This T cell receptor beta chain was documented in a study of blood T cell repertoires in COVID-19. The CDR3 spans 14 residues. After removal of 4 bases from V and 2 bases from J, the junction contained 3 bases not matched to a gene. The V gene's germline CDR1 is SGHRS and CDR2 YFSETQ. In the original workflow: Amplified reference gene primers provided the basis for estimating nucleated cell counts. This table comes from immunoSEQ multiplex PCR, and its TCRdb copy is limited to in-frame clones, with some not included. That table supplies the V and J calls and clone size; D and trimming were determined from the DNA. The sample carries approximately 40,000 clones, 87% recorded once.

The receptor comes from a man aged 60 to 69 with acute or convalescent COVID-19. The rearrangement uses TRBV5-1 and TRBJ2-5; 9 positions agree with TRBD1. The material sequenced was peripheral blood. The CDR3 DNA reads TGCGCCAGCAGCGCAGGGACAGGGCAAGAGACCCAGTACTTC. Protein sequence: CASSAGTGQETQYF.